A selection of T cell receptor beta chains follows, all from one sample in a study of shared clonotypes between healthy human individuals. The data were produced by immunoSEQ multiplex PCR, yet TCRdb's version contains in-frame clones alone and is incomplete. Among around 2.5 million clones listed, roughly 93% were seen once. The sequenced sample was naive CD4+ T cells from PBMCs. These receptors were taken from a man in his late teens or twenties in good health. Some clones in this sample may be carry-over from other donors' samples. CDR3s leave out the opening cysteine and the closing phenylalanine or tryptophan. Clone size, where shown, is once, few, many, or a class for clones that have expanded.

TRBJ2-1,TRBV7-2,13,NA,ASSSTPGLPGEQF
TRBJ1-2,TRBV6-5,11,NA,ASSYSSVDGYT
TRBJ1-2,TRBV29-1,11,NA,SVHRGGAYGYT
TRBJ1-2,TRBV28,8,NA,ASKNYGYT
TRBJ2-1,TRBV5-1,13,NA,ASSLSPGGDGEQF
TRBJ1-2,TRBV11-2,12,NA,ASNPMDRAYGYT
TRBJ1-1,TRBV18,10,once,AGNRGNTEAF
TRBJ1-1,TRBV28,11,NA,ASRPRPTTEAF
TRBJ2-7,TRBV19,13,NA,ASSPRTGVAYEQY
TRBJ2-7,TRBV6-1,14,NA,ASSEARLAGSYEQY
TRBJ2-1,TRBV7-8,14,NA,ASSLSGGAVYNEQF
TRBJ2-3,TRBV6-1,11,once,ASSLRVTDTQY
TRBJ2-3,TRBV7-2,10,NA,ASSPGGNTQY
TRBJ1-5,TRBV28,12,NA,ASSSPGSNQPQH
TRBJ1-1,TRBV7-2,11,NA,ASSLEDGTEAF
TRBJ2-3,TRBV28,15,NA,ASTTGTSGGSTDTQY
TRBJ2-3,TRBV7-9,17,NA,ASSLSFLAGGTSTDTQY
TRBJ2-6,TRBV7-9,12,NA,ASSLGATDNVLT
TRBJ2-4,TRBV29-1,11,NA,SVEELAKNIQY
TRBJ1-1,TRBV5-1,11,NA,ASSFGSNAEAF
TRBJ2-5,TRBV11-2,14,NA,ASSLGDLLSQETQY
TRBJ2-1,TRBV5-6,14,NA,ASSLTPSGRENEQF
TRBJ2-5,TRBV18,15,NA,ASSPIPGTGGMETQY
TRBJ2-6,TRBV7-2,12,NA,ASSLGPGANVLT
TRBJ2-1,TRBV5-1,12,few,ASRKTSGSNEQF